This T cell receptor (beta chain) is drawn from a study of blood T cell repertoires in COVID-19. Across the whole study: In each case, the material was cDNA or gDNA derived from T cells, B-cell-depleted T cells, or PBMCs.

CDR3 size: 14 residues. The junction had 0 bases not matched to a gene; V was cut back by 0 bases and J by 3 bases. Germline CDR1 reads SGHRS; CDR2 reads YFSETQ. Original analysis: From reference gene primer amplification, estimates of nucleated cell counts were derived. Clones were read by immunoSEQ multiplex PCR, and TCRdb kept only the in-frame ones, dropping some. Clone size and the V and J calls come from that table; the DNA yielded D and trimming. The sample records under 250,000 clones, around nine tenths being singletons. The material sequenced was peripheral blood. The chain has TRBV5-1 and TRBJ2-3, with 8 positions matching TRBD2. This sequence originates from a man aged 25-45 years with COVID-19, enrolled during active disease. In DNA, the CDR3 is TGCGCCAGCAGCTTGGAGCGGGGGACAGATACGCAGTATTTT. This codes for CASSLERGTDTQYF.